This TCR beta chain was obtained from a study of metastatic and nonmetastatic thyroid tumors. About the study: The study looked at repertoires side by side in blood and in tumor or nodule tissue from malignant and benign thyroid patients. Study-level results: As reported, TCR beta diversity in blood and tumor was significantly higher in malignant thyroid tumors than in benign nodules.

This clone occurred many times. Its specificity is not known. MiXCR was used by TCRdb to re-call the PCR reads. The data show 46,000 or so clones, under 20% seen once. This CDR3 is 13 amino acids long. With 8 bases removed from V and 7 bases from J, the gap between germline ends came to 15 bases. Germline V gives CDR1 MNHEY, CDR2 SMNVEV (reference sequence). Thyroid surgery had not been preceded by any treatment in any patient. This receptor was identified in a female donor with papillary thyroid cancer or a benign thyroid nodule (not recorded which). Some clones in this sample may be carry-over from other donors' samples. The sequenced sample consisted of blood. The rearrangement links TRBV27 to TRBJ1-5; D may be TRBD1 (6 bases). The CDR3 sequence is CASADSFGQPQHF. As DNA, the CDR3 is TGTGCCAGCGCGGACAGCTTTGGGCAGCCCCAGCATTTT.